Detailed here is one T cell receptor beta chain. These data belong to a study of OX40 agonist ivuxolimab in advanced cancers. V was clipped by 3 bases and J by 0 bases, with 9 bases between them. The CDR3 covers 14 residues. Germline values: CDR1 SEHNR, CDR2 FQNEAQ (reference sequence). Data came from immunoSEQ multiplex PCR; TCRdb stores just in-frame clones and leaves some out. The data hold approximately 80,000 clones, with approximately 89% observed a single time. This chain joins TRBV7-9 and TRBJ2-7; maybe TRBD1 (5 bases). Specimen: CD4+ or CD8+ T cells sorted from blood, collected in a trial of the OX40 agonist ivuxolimab. The clonotype comes from an adult with an advanced solid tumor such as melanoma, head and neck, liver or kidney cancer. The CDR3 region is CASSFLGVSYEQYF. The CDR3 DNA follows: TGTGCCAGCAGCTTTTTAGGGGTCTCCTACGAGCAGTACTTC. Together with reference TRBV7-9 and TRBJ2-7, the CDR3 gives the full variable domain: DTGVSQNPRHKITKRGQNVTFRCDPISEHNRLYWYRQTLGQGPEFLTYFQNEAQLEKSRLLSDRFSAERPKGSFSTLEIQRTEQGDSAMYLCASSFLGVSYEQYFGPGTRLTVT.